The next 11 T cell receptor beta chains were all read from a single sample in a study of T cell responses to AZD1222 COVID-19 vaccine. The repertoire was sequenced with immunoSEQ multiplex PCR; TCRdb's copy has only in-frame clones and lacks some. The sample holds tens of thousands of clones, over 85% seen once. The sequencing here drew on peripheral blood, taken on day 0 of MenACWY control vaccination. The source is an adult in good health.

V and J are TRBV30 and TRBJ2-4; D may correspond to TRBD1 or TRBD2 (5 bases each). The CDR3 runs to 13 residues. Germline V gene lookup returns CDR1 GTSNPN and CDR2 SVGIG (reference sequence). The V gene lost 0 bases and the J gene lost 8 bases, with 11 bases spanning the gap. CDR3 in amino acids: CAWSVWGLDIQYF. CDR3 in DNA: TGTGCCTGGAGTGTTTGGGGGTTAGACATTCAGTACTTC. The complete variable domain, with remaining parts taken from reference TRBV30 and TRBJ2-4, reads SQTIHQWPATLVQPVGSPLSLECTVEGTSNPNLYWYRQAAGRGLQLLFYSVGIGQISSEVPQNLSASRPQDRQFILSSKKLLLSDSGFYLCAWSVWGLDIQYFGAGTRLSVL.

The chain combines TRBV20-1 with TRBJ1-5, with a possible D match to TRBD1 (6 bases). Germline V lookup: CDR1 DFQATT, CDR2 SNEGSKA (reference sequence). V gave up 3 bases and J gave up 3 bases, with 12 bases separating them. The CDR3 runs to 14 residues. CDR3 DNA: TGCAGTGCTAGTGGGGGGGCGGTCAATCAGCCCCAGCATTTT. Residues: CSASGGAVNQPQHF.

In DNA form, the CDR3 reads TGCGCCAGCAGCGTGGCTAGTTCAAGAGATACGCAGTATTTT. It encodes CASSVASSRDTQYF. This chain joins TRBV5-1 and TRBJ2-3; no clear D. The germline V gene encodes CDR1 SGHRS and CDR2 YFSETQ. This CDR3 comprises 14 residues. V lost 4 bases and J lost 5, with 14 bases in between.

This sequence joins TRBV6-5 and TRBJ1-1, with 8 bases identical to TRBD1. V trimming: 9 bases; J trimming: 1 base; junction bases outside the gene matches: 4. The CDR3 covers 13 residues. The V gene's germline CDR1 is MNHEY and CDR2 SVGAGI. CDR3 coding DNA: TGTGCCAGTGGACAGGGCTGGAACACTGAAGCTTTCTTT. Encoded protein: CASGQGWNTEAFF.

This rearrangement joins TRBV6-5 to TRBJ1-1; 9 bases align to TRBD1. The V gene end was trimmed by 4 bases and the J gene end by 5 bases; junction bases not matched to a gene: 8. CDR1 is MNHEY and CDR2 is SVGAGI in the germline V gene. The CDR3 is 15 amino acids. CDR3 protein: CASSLNRGLETEAFF. CDR3 bases: TGTGCCAGCAGTTTAAACAGGGGGCTTGAAACTGAAGCTTTCTTT.

This clone was counted once. The V gene is TRBV14, the J gene TRBJ1-6; D remains unclear. Trimming cost V 4 bases and J 6 bases, with 7 bases left between them. The CDR3 is made up of 13 amino acids. Per the germline V gene, CDR1 is SGHDN and CDR2 is FVKESK. CDR3 loop: CASSPTSNSPLHF. The DNA for the CDR3 is TGTGCCAGCAGCCCGACTAGTAATTCACCCCTCCACTTT.

This chain links TRBV29-1 with TRBJ2-7; D gene unclear. The CDR3 runs 15 residues. Germline CDR1 reads SQVTM; CDR2 reads ANQGSEA. Between the trimmed V and J ends, which lost 6 bases and 5 bases, there was a span of 23 bases. The DNA of the CDR3 is TGCAGCGTAGGTACGGCCGAGAGGCCTCTGGACGAGCAGTACTTC. Its protein is CSVGTAERPLDEQYF.

The chain links TRBV4-1 to TRBJ2-5; no clear D gene. Looked up from germline, CDR1 is MGHRA and CDR2 is YSYEKL. Trimming removed 1 base at V and 5 bases at J, with 14 bases between. This CDR3 comprises 15 residues. The CDR3 region is CASSQGQHKGETQYF. CDR3 nucleotides: TGCGCCAGCAGCCAAGGGCAGCACAAAGGGGAGACCCAGTACTTC.

V and J are TRBV5-5 and TRBJ2-1, with D possibly TRBD2 on 6 matching bases. The germline V and J ends were trimmed by 0 bases and 6 bases, with 13 bases remaining between them. This CDR3 has 15 amino acids. Germline V CDR1 and CDR2: SGHKS, YYEKEE (reference sequence). For the CDR3, the DNA is TGTGCCAGCAGCTTGGGGCCTAGCGAGCTCAATGAGCAGTTCTTC. Its protein product is CASSLGPSELNEQFF.

The rearrangement links TRBV7-2 to TRBJ1-6; D is uncertain. V was trimmed by 5 bases and J by 7 bases, leaving 9 bases between them. The germline CDR1 and CDR2 sequences are SGHTA and FQGNSA. This CDR3 region has 13 residues. CDR3: CASSPGVNSPLHF. CDR3 in DNA: TGTGCCAGCAGCCCGGGCGTCAATTCACCCCTCCACTTT.

This clone turned up a few times. The chain links TRBV7-8 to TRBJ1-1; no clear D gene. The V gene's germline CDR1 is SGHVS and CDR2 FQNEAQ. V was trimmed by 5 bases and J by 2 bases, leaving 12 bases between them. There are 14 residues in the CDR3. The CDR3 region has the DNA TGTGCCAGCAGCCCGTTAAGGCCCAACACTGAAGCTTTCTTT. Its translation: CASSPLRPNTEAFF.